The next 11 T cell receptor beta chains were all read from a single sample in a study of metastatic and nonmetastatic thyroid tumors. Among the patients, none had received any treatment before thyroid surgery. TCRdb re-called the PCR reads through MiXCR. The data contain around 18,000 clones, 33% of them singletons. The sample taken for sequencing was tumor tissue. Every receptor here comes from a male donor with papillary thyroid cancer or a benign thyroid nodule (not recorded which). Some clones in this sample may be carry-over from other donors' samples.

In its sample, this clone was seen many times. The chain uses TRBV12-3 or TRBV12-4 and TRBJ2-3, with 8 bases aligning to TRBD1. V gave up 4 bases and J gave up 2 bases; unmatched junction bases: 5. CDR3 length: 15 residues. CDR3 amino acids: CASSSTGVYTDTQYF. The CDR3 nucleotides are TGTGCCAGCAGTTCGACAGGGGTGTACACAGATACGCAGTATTTT.

V is TRBV6-2 or TRBV6-3 and J is TRBJ2-7; D gene unclear. Trimming stripped 2 bases from V and 3 bases from J, with 20 bases between. Germline loops: CDR1 MNHEY, CDR2 SVGEGT. The CDR3 has 17 amino acids. CDR3 in amino acids: CASSYPASFRPDYEQYF. CDR3 nucleotide sequence: TGTGCCAGCAGTTACCCCGCCTCCTTTCGACCCGACTACGAGCAGTACTTC.

This clone is medium-sized within its sample. J is TRBJ1-2 and V is TRBV7-6, with unresolved D. The CDR3 runs 14 residues. The V gene's germline CDR1 is SGHVS and CDR2 FNYEAQ. V lost 1 base, J lost 4 bases, and 10 bases lay in between. The CDR3 nucleotides read TGTGCCAGCAGCTTAGATACGGGCCTCTATGGCTACACCTTC. This encodes CASSLDTGLYGYTF.

The rearrangement uses TRBV5-1 and TRBJ2-3; D uncertain. This CDR3 is built from 15 residues. V gave up 2 bases and J gave up 0 bases, with 10 bases separating them. Germline-derived CDR1 and CDR2 are SGHRS and YFSETQ. In DNA, the CDR3 is TGCGCCAGCAGCTTCTCAGGAACTAGCACAGATACGCAGTATTTT. The encoded protein is CASSFSGTSTDTQYF. Filled out from reference TRBV5-1 and TRBJ2-3, the complete variable domain reads KAGVTQTPRYLIKTRGQQVTLSCSPISGHRSVSWYQQTPGQGLQFLFEYFSETQRNKGNFPGRFSGRQFSNSRSEMNVSTLELGDSALYLCASSFSGTSTDTQYFGPGTRLTVL.

This clone was seen many times. The V and J genes are TRBV2 and TRBJ2-7; no reliable D call. The CDR3 consists of 11 residues. The germline gives CDR1 SNHLY, CDR2 FYNNEI. V lost 9 bases and J 5 bases, leaving 11 bases between the germline ends. CDR3 sequence: CASSVVHEQYF. In DNA, the CDR3 is TGTGCCAGTTCAGTGGTTCACGAGCAGTACTTC.

This clone turned up a few times. The chain has TRBV2 and TRBJ2-7, with D possibly being TRBD2 (5 bases). The CDR3 loop spans 13 amino acids. Trimming left V 6 bases short and J 3 bases short, with 12 bases between. In germline, CDR1 is SNHLY, CDR2 FYNNEI. The CDR3 protein is CASSFQRSYEQYF. The CDR3 DNA reads as TGTGCCAGCAGCTTTCAGCGGAGCTACGAGCAGTACTTC.

By proportion, this clone is medium-sized (0.01 to 0.1%). This rearrangement joins TRBV5-1 to TRBJ2-1, with a weak D call TRBD2 (6 bases). Trimming stripped 3 bases from V and 7 bases from J, with 20 bases between. The CDR3 has 16 residues. Germline CDR1 SGHRS, CDR2 YFSETQ. CDR3 amino acids: CASSSTVGGFDNEQFF. CDR3 nucleotides: TGCGCCAGCAGCTCTACCGTTGGGGGGTTCGATAATGAGCAGTTCTTC.

This clone was seen ten or more times. The chain employs TRBV30 and TRBJ2-5; 8 bases are a match to TRBD2. Germline lookup yields CDR1 GTSNPN and CDR2 SVGIG (reference sequence). The CDR3 has 17 amino acids. After removal of 0 bases from V and 5 bases from J, the junction contained 14 bases not matched to a gene. CDR3 DNA: TGTGCCTGGAGTGTACGGGGGGGAGGGCTAAGATCGGAGACCCAGTACTTC. Its protein is CAWSVRGGGLRSETQYF.

The chain carries TRBV30 and TRBJ1-1; D uncertain. The CDR3 extends over 11 amino acids. Germline V gene lookup returns CDR1 GTSNPN and CDR2 SVGIG (reference sequence). Trimming pared 2 bases from V and 8 bases from J, leaving 9 bases between. This CDR3 is CAWSPRDEAFF. CDR3 sequence (DNA): TGTGCCTGGAGTCCCCGCGACGAAGCTTTCTTT.

The rearrangement joins TRBV6-1 to TRBJ1-6, with 7 bases aligning to TRBD1. V was pared by 6 bases and J by 5 bases, with 4 bases of the junction left unmatched. Germline V CDR1 and CDR2: MNHNS, SASEGT. This CDR3 is built from 14 residues. CDR3 sequence reads: CASRTGLDNSPLHF. The CDR3 DNA reads TGTGCCAGCAGGACAGGGCTTGATAATTCACCCCTCCACTTT.

This clone showed up many times. The chain has TRBV10-3 and TRBJ2-1, with 7 bases aligning to TRBD2. With 0 bases clipped from V and 6 bases from J, the junction kept 5 bases outside the gene matches. Germline assignment: CDR1 ENHRY and CDR2 SYGVKD. The CDR3 has 15 residues. CDR3 nucleotides: TGTGCCATCAGTGAGTCGCGGGAGCGGAGCAATGAGCAGTTCTTC. Residues: CAISESRERSNEQFF.